Listed below are T cell receptor beta chains from one sample, sequenced in a study of T cell responses to AZD1222 COVID-19 vaccine. TCRdb's copy holds only in-frame clones and misses some; the assay was immunoSEQ multiplex PCR. The table lists some 130,000 clones, around 90% of them singletons. Sequenced material: peripheral blood, taken on day 0 of AZD1222 vaccination. The receptors stem from an adult in good health. Each CDR3 is given with its conserved first and last residue. A D gene is named only where the DNA matches it firmly. Clone size, where shown, is once, few, many, or a class for clones that have expanded.

d_call,v_call,clone_size,j_call,cdr3_aa
TRBD1,TRBV7-9,NA,TRBJ1-1,CASSGTGGAPMNTEAFF
NA,TRBV7-8,NA,TRBJ1-4,CASSLVRLTPEKLFF
NA,TRBV2,NA,TRBJ2-5,CASSPRMGTKETQYF
NA,TRBV5-8,NA,TRBJ1-3,CASSFNSGNTIYF
NA,TRBV6-5,NA,TRBJ2-7,CASSSGLKYEQYF
NA,TRBV5-1,NA,TRBJ1-3,CASSLRTLIEEGGNTIYF
NA,TRBV30,NA,TRBJ1-3,CAWTGKNTIYF
TRBD2,TRBV5-1,NA,TRBJ2-7,CASSLVGGGNDEQYF
NA,TRBV27,once,TRBJ2-3,CASSPPGSDTQYF
TRBD1,TRBV7-3,NA,TRBJ1-6,CASSLRRQGDSPLHF
TRBD1,TRBV4-1,NA,TRBJ1-2,CASSNPRTGVGYTF
NA,TRBV11-3,NA,TRBJ1-4,CASSLRRNEKLFF
NA,TRBV5-1,NA,TRBJ1-1,CASSLSPGTEAFF
TRBD2,TRBV6-4,NA,TRBJ2-7,CASSEPLAGDGGEQYF
NA,TRBV6-5,NA,TRBJ1-1,CASSNTEAFF
NA,TRBV28,NA,TRBJ2-2,CASSLDPLGGNTGELFF
TRBD1,TRBV18,NA,TRBJ1-5,CASSPQGGNQPQHF
NA,TRBV19,NA,TRBJ2-7,CASSIGDIYSYEQYF
NA,TRBV29-1,NA,TRBJ1-2,CSVDYPGEPINYGYTF
NA,TRBV27,NA,TRBJ2-1,CASSLTRNEQFF
TRBD1,TRBV7-8,NA,TRBJ2-7,CASSLGQGAENEQYF
NA,TRBV6-2/TRBV6-3,NA,TRBJ2-1,CASSYSLVNEQFF
TRBD2,TRBV11-3,NA,TRBJ2-2,CASSPGLVSTGELFF
NA,TRBV3-1/TRBV3-2,NA,TRBJ2-3,CASSPMVTDTQYF
NA,TRBV6-6,NA,TRBJ1-6,CASSSHNSPLHF
NA,TRBV21-1,NA,TRBJ1-5,CASSKGGKRGFSNQPQHF
TRBD1,TRBV18,NA,TRBJ2-2,CASSPQAGTVNTGELFF
TRBD1,TRBV18,NA,TRBJ1-1,CASSPQGRGNTEAFF
NA,TRBV29-1,NA,TRBJ2-1,CSVVGAGTGPYNEQFF
NA,TRBV7-9,NA,TRBJ1-5,CASSLEDNYSNQPQHF
NA,TRBV11-3,NA,TRBJ2-7,CASSLGGSASGYEQYF
NA,TRBV4-1,NA,TRBJ1-1,CASSQDRRAAFF
NA,TRBV5-1,NA,TRBJ2-3,CASSENPGRSTDTQYF
TRBD1,TRBV30,NA,TRBJ1-5,CAWTTGGDQPQHF
NA,TRBV5-6,NA,TRBJ1-2,CASSLYRTNYGYTF
TRBD1,TRBV18,NA,TRBJ2-7,CASSPGQGTGYEQYF
TRBD2,TRBV7-7,NA,TRBJ2-1,CASSLEASGSYNEQFF
NA,TRBV3-1/TRBV3-2,NA,TRBJ1-2,CASSPRGFRGYTF
TRBD2,TRBV7-8,NA,TRBJ2-7,CASSLASSRGAYEQYF
NA,TRBV14,NA,TRBJ2-2,CASSQMTSRAFGELFF
NA,TRBV14,NA,TRBJ1-2,CASSPPGATNYGYTF
NA,TRBV27,NA,TRBJ2-3,CASSLRGDLTDTQYF
NA,TRBV2,NA,TRBJ1-2,CASRTDHLYGYTF
TRBD1,TRBV5-1,NA,TRBJ2-2,CASNGQGTGELFF
NA,TRBV19,NA,TRBJ1-1,CASTMRSGRVAEAFF
NA,TRBV10-3,NA,NA,CAISDGVEETQYF
TRBD1,TRBV5-5,NA,TRBJ1-2,CASSLGVTGVLGGYTF
NA,TRBV5-1,NA,TRBJ1-6,CASSLVERSPLHF
NA,TRBV6-5,NA,TRBJ1-5,CASSYSRPKGQPQHF
TRBD1,TRBV12-5,NA,TRBJ1-5,CASGFAGTGLYSNQPQHF
NA,TRBV15,NA,TRBJ2-1,CATSRAWGVDEQFF
TRBD1,TRBV29-1,NA,TRBJ2-3,CSVGKGADSTDTQYF
TRBD2,TRBV11-3,NA,TRBJ2-1,CASSSKSGRTGNEQFF
TRBD1,TRBV5-1,NA,TRBJ2-5,CASSSRQGRLKETQYF
TRBD1,TRBV5-6,NA,TRBJ1-5,CASSWGTGNNQPQHF
NA,TRBV2,NA,TRBJ2-7,CASSRRDIAYEQYF
NA,TRBV7-9,NA,TRBJ1-2,CASSLGWAAYRTF
NA,TRBV5-1,NA,TRBJ2-5,CASSFGVETQYF
NA,TRBV6-4,NA,TRBJ2-1,CASSPEQGAYNEQFF
NA,TRBV2,few,TRBJ2-7,CASSVGRWEQYF